Shown below are 24 T cell receptor beta chains from a single sample sequenced in a study of CD8+ T cells in alopecia areata. Reverse transcribed after extraction, RNA yielded cDNA as the sequencing template. Method: immunoSEQ multiplex PCR; TCRdb's copy keeps in-frame clones and lacks some. There are 290,000 or so clones in the sample, none observed a single time. Sorting used CD4, CD8alpha, NKG2D, NKG2ACE and other markers on pooled cutaneous lymph node cells. The sequenced sample consisted of CD4+ T cells sorted from a lymph node. The receptor set was obtained from a C3H/HeJ mouse with alopecia areata. MHC haplotype of the mouse line: H2-k.

This clone was seen a handful of times. Here the gene names and germline are mouse. From the germline J gene comes the end of the CDR3, since the read stops 4 residues before it. Other DNA sequences in the same sample also yield this CDR3. The chain has TRBV13-3 and TRBJ1-2; 8 positions agree with TRBD1. Germline V gives CDR1 NNHDY, CDR2 SYVADS. Trimming took 5 bases from V and 0 from J; bases not matched to a gene: 3. This CDR3 spans 14 amino acids. The sequenced CDR3 bases are TGTGCCAGCAGAGGACAGGGCGCAAACTCC. Amino acid sequence: CASRGQGANS. The entire CDR3 reads CASRGQGANSDYTF.

Only a few counts were recorded for this clone. Gene names are the mouse ones. The read falls 3 residues short of the CDR3 end, and the missing part is taken from the germline J gene. The rearrangement uses TRBV13-2 and TRBJ1-6, with TRBD1 identical over 7 bases. TRBJ1-6 is recorded as an ORF, its role being uncertain. Germline V CDR1 and CDR2: NNHNN, SYGAGS (reference sequence). The CDR3 is 15 amino acids. V trimming: 2 bases; J trimming: 7 bases; junction bases outside the gene matches: 6. The CDR3 is CASGDRQGANSPLYF. The CDR3 bases that were read are TGTGCCAGCGGTGACAGACAGGGAGCGAATTCGCCC.

This clone was detected a few times. Mouse names are used for the genes. With the read ending 4 residues before the CDR3 end, the germline J gene is used to fill in that end. This sequence joins TRBV19 and TRBJ2-1; 8 bases agree with TRBD1. The trim removed 1 base at V and 3 bases at J, leaving 6 bases unmatched. This CDR3 has 16 amino acids. The germline V gene encodes CDR1 FNHDT and CDR2 SITEND (reference sequence). CDR3 residues: CASSIKDRALYAEQFF. Partial CDR3 DNA: TGTGCCAGCAGTATAAAGGACAGGGCCCTCTATGCT. The whole variable domain, filled in from reference TRBV19 and TRBJ2-1, reads GGIITQTPKFLIGQEGQKLTLKCQQNFNHDTMYWYRQDSGKGLRLIYYSITENDLQKGDLSEGYDASREKKSSFSLTVTSAQKNEMAVFLCASSIKDRALYAEQFFGPGTRLTVL.

As for this clone: Here the gene names and germline are mouse. The observed sequence ends 4 residues before the CDR3 terminus, with the missing tail filled in from the germline J gene. The chain recombines TRBV17 with TRBJ2-1; perhaps TRBD2 as D (6 bases). The CDR3 contains 15 residues. Trimming cost V 3 bases and J 1 base, with 10 bases left between them. Germline V gene data show CDR1 as MNHDT and CDR2 as YYDKIL. This chain's CDR3 is CASSSGWGNYAEQFF. Incomplete CDR3 DNA: TGTGCTAGCAGTAGTGGGTGGGGGAACTATGCT. Filled out from reference TRBV17 and TRBJ2-1, the complete variable domain reads DTTVKQNPRYKLARVGKPVNLICSQTMNHDTMYWYQKKPNQAPKLLLFYYDKILNREADTFEKFQSSRPNNSFCSLYIGSAGLEYSAMYLCASSSGWGNYAEQFFGPGTRLTVL.

A few counts support this clone. Mouse gene names apply. Coverage ceases 4 residues before the CDR3 finishes, and the germline J gene fills in the end. The J gene is TRBJ2-3, the V gene TRBV13-1; TRBD2 aligns across 10 bases. V shed 5 bases and J 4 bases; nucleotides not matched to a gene: 7. The CDR3 consists of 15 residues. In germline, CDR1 is NSHNY, CDR2 SYGAGN. CDR3 DNA, as far as it was read: TGTGCCAGCAGCGACTGGGGGGCTTTGACAGAA. Residues: CASSDWGALTE. The full CDR3 reads CASSDWGALTETLYF.

In regard to this clone: Gene names and germline refer to mouse. The read halts 4 residues ahead of the CDR3 end, with the missing end drawn from the germline J gene. V and J are TRBV13-1 and TRBJ2-1; 8 nucleotides align to TRBD1. The germline V gene has CDR1 NSHNY and CDR2 SYGAGN. CDR3 length: 15 residues. The DNA read from the CDR3 is TGTGCCAGCAGTGATCCCAGGGGGCAAGGCGCT. This codes for CASSDPRGQGA. The whole CDR3 sequence reads CASSDPRGQGAEQFF.

Remarks on this clone: The genes are named according to mouse. The read comes to an end 4 residues before the CDR3 does, leaving the germline J gene to fill in the end. J is TRBJ2-7 and V is TRBV5, with 7 positions matching TRBD2. V lost 2 bases, J lost 0 bases, and 4 bases stayed unmatched. Germline V CDR1 and CDR2: LGHNA, YNLKQL (reference sequence). The CDR3 consists of 15 residues. CDR3 bases read: TGTGCCAGCAGCCAAACCTGGGGGAGCTCCTAT. As protein: CASSQTWGSSY. The CDR3 reads in full as CASSQTWGSSYEQYF.

This clone was counted between two and nine times. Germline and genes here are mouse. Read data end 3 residues before the CDR3 end; the end is taken from the germline J gene. The rearrangement links TRBV5 to TRBJ1-6; 9 nucleotides line up with TRBD1. TRBJ1-6 qualifies as an ORF whose function is uncertain. Trimming took 1 base from V and 4 from J; bases not matched to a gene: 2. This CDR3 spans 16 amino acids. From germline, CDR1 is LGHNA and CDR2 YNLKQL (reference sequence). The DNA read from the CDR3 is TGTGCCAGCAGCCAAGGGGACAGGGAATATAATTCGCCC. It is translated as CASSQGDREYNSP. The CDR3, in full, reads CASSQGDREYNSPLYF.

Comments on this clone: Possible read error: a much larger clone is one base away. Here the gene names and germline are mouse. With the read ending 4 residues before the CDR3 end, the germline J gene is used to fill in that end. The chain has TRBV13-3 and TRBJ1-1; 7 bases are shared with TRBD1. Germline CDR1 NNHDY, CDR2 SYVADS. This CDR3 has 13 residues. The V and J ends lost 7 bases and 0 bases, in that order; junction bases with no gene match: 3. The CDR3 protein is CASGDSANTEVFF. The sequenced CDR3 bases are TGTGCCAGCGGGGACAGTGCAAACACA.

This clone has more than one count but fewer than ten. Gene labels here are mouse ones. The CDR3 end falls 4 residues outside the read, so it is completed with the germline J gene. This sequence joins TRBV13-3 and TRBJ2-5, with TRBD2 matching over 8 bases. This CDR3 has 17 residues. Germline CDR1 NNHDY, CDR2 SYVADS. J lost 2 bases, V lost 0 bases, and 8 bases had no gene match. The part of the CDR3 DNA that was read is TGTGCCAGCAGTGATGAGGCTGGGGGGCTGCGCCAAGAC. Translating it yields CASSDEAGGLRQD. The complete CDR3 sequence is CASSDEAGGLRQDTQYF.

As regards this clone: Genes here carry mouse names. The read ends 4 residues shy of where the CDR3 ends; the end is completed using the germline J gene. The gene calls are TRBV1 and TRBJ1-2, with 10 bases that match TRBD1. V gave up 5 bases and J gave up 3 bases; unmatched junction bases: 3. The germline gives CDR1 NSQYPW, CDR2 LRSPGD (reference sequence). CDR3 length: 14 residues. The part of the CDR3 DNA that was read is TGCACCTGCAGTAGACAGGGGGCGGACTCC. This codes for CTCSRQGADS. The whole CDR3 sequence reads CTCSRQGADSDYTF.

This clone was seen a handful of times. Gene names refer to mouse genes. Read sequence stops 4 residues before the CDR3 end, and the germline J gene provides the missing end. The chain is built from TRBV31 and TRBJ2-5; the D is unclear. In germline, CDR1 is GKSSPN, CDR2 SITVG. V dropped 0 bases and J dropped 2 bases, with 6 bases sitting between them. CDR3 length equals 13 residues. CDR3 bases read: TGTGCCTGGAGTCTGGCTGTCCAAGAC. This encodes CAWSLAVQD. The entire CDR3 protein reads CAWSLAVQDTQYF. The full variable domain, in which reference TRBV31 and TRBJ2-5 provide the parts outside the CDR3, is AQTIHQWPVAEIKAVGSPLSLGCTIKGKSSPNLYWYWQATGGTLQQLFYSITVGQVESVVQLNLSASRPKDDQFILSTEKLLLSHSGFYLCAWSLAVQDTQYFGPGTRLLVL.

Remarks on this clone: Here the gene names and germline are mouse. The read terminates 4 residues ahead of where the CDR3 ends, so the germline J gene completes it. This same CDR3 is encoded by further DNA sequences in the sample. This chain links TRBV13-3 with TRBJ2-7, with a tentative D call TRBD2 (6 bases). V was shortened by 4 bases and J by 0 bases, with 8 bases between the two germline ends. Germline-derived CDR1 and CDR2 are NNHDY and SYVADS. The CDR3 has 13 residues. Here the CDR3 reads CASSLGSSYEQYF. CDR3 DNA (partial): TGTGCCAGCAGTCTGGGGAGCTCCTAT.

This clone has a handful of counts. Gene labels here are mouse ones. From the germline J gene comes the end of the CDR3, since the read stops 4 residues before it. The rearrangement uses TRBV31 and TRBJ2-3; 7 positions agree with TRBD1. The trim removed 3 bases at V and 0 bases at J, leaving 3 bases unmatched. The CDR3 runs 14 residues. Germline assignment: CDR1 GKSSPN and CDR2 SITVG. The part of the CDR3 DNA that was read is TGTGCCTGGAGCGGGGACAGTAGTGCAGAA. Residues: CAWSGDSSAE. In full, the CDR3 is CAWSGDSSAETLYF.

A note on this clone: The genes are named according to mouse. The same CDR3 also results from other DNA sequences found in this sample. CDR3 protein: CASSQEWGVYAEQFF. CDR3 DNA, as far as it was read: TGTGCCAGCAGCCAAGAATGGGGGGTCTATGCT. V is TRBV5 and J is TRBJ2-1, with 7 bases fitting TRBD2. The read ends 4 residues early relative to the CDR3; the germline J gene fills the gap. Germline assignment: CDR1 LGHNA and CDR2 YNLKQL (reference sequence). The V and J ends lost 0 bases and 3 bases, in that order; junction bases with no gene match: 2. The CDR3 has 15 residues.

Turning to this clone: Gene names and germline match the mouse. The CDR3 end is not reached by the read, which stops 4 residues before it; the germline J gene fills it in. Other DNA sequences in the same sample also yield this CDR3. The V gene is TRBV13-2, the J gene TRBJ1-2; D might be TRBD1 (6 bases). This CDR3 comprises 14 residues. Germline CDR1 and CDR2: NNHNN and SYGAGS (reference sequence). V dropped 4 bases and J dropped 1 base, with 11 bases sitting between them. The DNA read from the CDR3 is TGTGCCAGCGGTCCACCGGGACAAAACTCC. Amino acid sequence: CASGPPGQNS. From start to end, the CDR3 is CASGPPGQNSDYTF.

This clone was observed a handful of times. Any gene name here is a mouse gene name. The read gets to within 4 residues of the CDR3 end, and the germline J gene fills in the rest. This rearrangement joins TRBV1 to TRBJ2-7; the match to TRBD2 covers 12 bases. The V and J ends lost 1 base and 2 bases, in that order; junction bases with no gene match: 3. Per germline, CDR1 NSQYPW and CDR2 LRSPGD (reference sequence). The CDR3 contains 16 residues. Partial CDR3 DNA: TGCACCTGCAGTGCAGCCGGGACTGGGGGGCCCTAT. It is translated as CTCSAAGTGGPY. The CDR3 in its entirety is CTCSAAGTGGPYEQYF.

Details on this clone: Here the gene names and germline are mouse. The sequenced fragment ends 4 residues before the CDR3 boundary, so the rest is inferred from the germline J gene. The sample carries other DNA sequences with the same CDR3. This rearrangement joins TRBV13-2 to TRBJ2-3; 8 positions agree with TRBD2. The germline CDR1 and CDR2 sequences are NNHNN and SYGAGS (reference sequence). The junction had 2 bases not matched to a gene; V was cut back by 2 bases and J by 0 bases. This CDR3 is 15 amino acids long. The CDR3 is CASGDWGASAETLYF. The sequenced part of the CDR3 DNA is TGTGCCAGCGGTGACTGGGGGGCGAGTGCAGAA.

This clone was observed at least ten times. The gene symbols are mouse symbols. The read stops 4 residues short of the end of the CDR3; the missing end is completed from the germline J gene. V gene TRBV13-1 combines with J gene TRBJ2-5, with D possibly matching TRBD1 (7 bases). V was pared by 1 base and J by 0 bases, with 9 bases between. The CDR3 is made up of 15 amino acids. CDR1 is NSHNY and CDR2 is SYGAGN in the germline V gene. The sequenced part of the CDR3 DNA is TGTGCCAGCAGTGATCAGGGGGGTAACCAAGAC. Its translation is CASSDQGGNQD. The CDR3 in full is CASSDQGGNQDTQYF.

This clone was seen a few times. Germline and genes here are mouse. Distinct nucleotide sequences in the sample also encode this CDR3. The part of the CDR3 DNA that was read is TGTGCTAGCAGTAGAGACTGGGGGGGGTAT. Its protein product is CASSRDWGGY. Given in full, the CDR3 is CASSRDWGGYEQYF. The chain has TRBV17 and TRBJ2-7, with TRBD2 matching over 9 bases. The read terminates 4 residues ahead of where the CDR3 ends, so the germline J gene completes it. Germline V gene lookup returns CDR1 MNHDT and CDR2 YYDKIL. This CDR3 spans 14 amino acids.

For this clone: Gene names and germline match the mouse. The read ends 4 residues early relative to the CDR3; the germline J gene fills the gap. The chain links TRBV13-3 to TRBJ1-1; D perhaps matches TRBD1 (5 bases). This CDR3 spans 11 amino acids. CDR1 is NNHDY and CDR2 is SYVADS in the germline V gene. CDR3: CASLKGTEVFF. CDR3 DNA (partial): TGTGCCAGCTTAAAGGGGACA.

This clone was seen a handful of times. Here the gene names and germline are mouse. The sequenced fragment ends 4 residues before the CDR3 boundary, so the rest is inferred from the germline J gene. The chain combines TRBV19 with TRBJ2-3; D call uncertain. CDR1 FNHDT and CDR2 SITEND come from the germline V gene (reference sequence). This CDR3 is built from 12 residues. Between the trimmed V and J ends, which lost 6 bases and 0 bases, there was a span of 5 bases. The covered CDR3 bases are TGTGCCAGCAAAGGTAGTGCAGAA. Translating it yields CASKGSAE. The CDR3, in full, reads CASKGSAETLYF.

In this sample, this clone turned up a few times. Gene names follow the mouse nomenclature. Coverage ceases 4 residues before the CDR3 finishes, and the germline J gene fills in the end. The J gene is TRBJ2-1, the V gene TRBV13-1, with 12 nucleotides matching TRBD2. The ends lost 3 bases at V and 6 bases at J; junction bases unmatched: 1. The CDR3 is 14 amino acids. The germline gives CDR1 NSHNY, CDR2 SYGAGN. The part of the CDR3 DNA that was read is TGTGCCAGCAGTGGACTGGGGGGGCTTGCT. This sequence encodes CASSGLGGLA. The full CDR3 protein reads CASSGLGGLAEQFF.

As for this clone: Sequence at one end of the junction differs from germline and may be a read error. Genes and germline are mouse. The DNA ends 4 residues before the CDR3 does, and the rest of the CDR3 is filled in from the germline J gene. The rearrangement joins TRBV19 to TRBJ1-1; maybe TRBD1 (6 bases). This CDR3 has 14 residues. In germline, CDR1 is FNHDT, CDR2 SITEND (reference sequence). CDR3 residues: CASGIPNRDTEVFF. The covered CDR3 bases are TGTGCCAGCGGTATCCCCAACAGGGACACA.